The 29 T cell receptor beta chains below all came from one sample that was sequenced in a study of blood T cell repertoires in COVID-19 (dated by TCRdb to between 2020 and 2021). Receptors were amplified or captured by the immunoSEQ multiplex PCR assay. Here the immuneACCESS table is served through TCRdb, limited to in-frame sequences with V and J called. Missing clones are a known gap in these copies; in checked studies unresolved V genes cover under half, and the rest lacks a known reason. Recorded for this sample are approximately 150,000 clones; approximately 80% of them occurred a single time. The ten largest clonotypes hold 8% of the sample. Sequenced sample: PBMCs or T cells enriched from blood (not recorded which). All receptors derive from a woman aged 50 to 60 who had recovered from COVID-19.

The chain joins TRBV10-2 to TRBJ2-7; 7 nucleotides line up with TRBD1. Unmatched junction bases numbered 5, after V lost 6 bases and J lost 3 bases. This CDR3 is 13 amino acids long. Germline CDR1 is WSHSY and CDR2 is SAAADI. The chain's CDR3 is CASSMDRIYEQYF. CDR3 DNA sequence: TGCGCCAGCAGCATGGACAGGATCTACGAGCAGTACTTC.

This clone occurred many times. The V and J genes are TRBV19 and TRBJ2-3; maybe TRBD2 (5 bases). This CDR3 region has 11 residues. Germline V gene data show CDR1 as LNHDA and CDR2 as SQIVND (reference sequence). Trimming left V 7 bases short and J 5 bases short, with 7 bases between. The CDR3 sequence: CASTTRDTQYF. The CDR3 DNA follows: TGTGCCAGTACCACTAGAGATACGCAGTATTTT.

The chain combines TRBV7-3 with TRBJ1-1, with D unresolved. CDR3 length: 16 residues. Deletions cut 1 base from V and 3 bases from J, with 15 bases between. From germline, CDR1 is SGHTA and CDR2 FQGTGA. As DNA, the CDR3 is TGTGCCAGCAGCTTAATTAGTGTGCGGCGAGACACTGAAGCTTTCTTT. This translates into CASSLISVRRDTEAFF.

The gene calls are TRBV5-1 and TRBJ1-1; TRBD1 is a possible D gene (6 bases). The germline CDR1 and CDR2 sequences are SGHRS and YFSETQ. This CDR3 comprises 16 residues. V lost 2 bases, J lost 4 bases, and 18 bases lay in between. The CDR3 nucleotides are TGCGCCAGCAGCTTAAACAGGGTCGGGATGAGCACTGAAGCTTTCTTT. It codes for CASSLNRVGMSTEAFF.

V is TRBV6-2 or TRBV6-3 and J is TRBJ2-3; D uncertain. V shed 2 bases and J shed 5 bases, with 2 bases lying between them. Germline V gene lookup returns CDR1 MNHEY and CDR2 SVGEGT. The length of the CDR3 is 11 residues. The CDR3 sequence is CASSYLDTQYF. DNA of the CDR3: TGTGCCAGCAGTTACCTAGATACGCAGTATTTT.

The J gene is TRBJ1-6, the V gene TRBV4-3; D is ambiguous. The CDR3 runs 14 residues. Trimming cost V 1 base and J 9 bases, with 10 bases left between them. The germline V gene has CDR1 LGHNA and CDR2 YSLEER. For the CDR3, the DNA is TGCGCCAGCAGCCAAGGGGAGCTCGGTTCACCCCTCCACTTT. Amino acid sequence: CASSQGELGSPLHF.

The gene calls are TRBV3-1 (or the pseudogene TRBV3-2) and TRBJ1-2, with D unclear. Trimming cost V 4 bases and J 3 bases, with 18 bases left between them. Germline V CDR1 and CDR2: LGHDT, YNNKEL (reference sequence). This CDR3 contains 16 residues. The CDR3 coding sequence is TGTGCCAGCAGCCTAAGTAGCGTCAGAGAACACTATGGCTACACCTTC. As protein: CASSLSSVREHYGYTF.

On this clone itself: In the same sample, other DNA sequences code for this CDR3. The chain carries TRBV28 and TRBJ2-2, with D perhaps TRBD1 (5 bases). Trimming took off 5 bases at V and 5 bases at J, with 9 bases between the two ends. This CDR3 region has 13 residues. Germline CDR1 is MDHEN and CDR2 is SYDVKM. The CDR3 DNA follows: TGTGCCAGCAGTAGGGGTGGGACCGGGGAGCTGTTTTTT. Amino acid sequence: CASSRGGTGELFF.

The chain joins TRBV23-1 to TRBJ2-3, with 12 bases lining up with TRBD1. TRBV23-1 belongs to the ORF category, with a function that is uncertain. The CDR3 runs 18 residues. V gave up 7 bases and J gave up 6 bases; unmatched junction bases: 17. CDR3 nucleotides: TGCGCCAGCAAAACCCCCGAACGGGACAGGGGGCTGGTGGATACGCAGTATTTT. It is translated as CASKTPERDRGLVDTQYF.

The rearrangement links TRBV29-1 to TRBJ1-2; 7 bases match TRBD1. The germline V gene has CDR1 SQVTM and CDR2 ANQGSEA. Losses at the gene ends were 3 bases for V and 8 bases for J; bases not matched to a gene: 6. This CDR3 contains 12 residues. This chain's CDR3 is CSVDPGGGGYTF. The CDR3 DNA reads TGCAGCGTTGACCCAGGGGGAGGAGGCTACACCTTC.

This CDR3 reads CASSRRGTNTGELFF. The CDR3 region has the DNA TGTGCCAGCAGCCGTAGGGGGACGAACACCGGGGAGCTGTTTTTT. The V and J genes are TRBV5-4 and TRBJ2-2, with D tentatively TRBD1 (6 bases). In germline, CDR1 is SGHNT, CDR2 YYREEE (reference sequence). V lost 4 bases to trimming and J lost 0 bases, with 10 bases between them. The CDR3 is 15 amino acids. The full variable domain, its missing parts supplied by reference TRBV5-4 and TRBJ2-2, is ETGVTQSPTHLIKTRGQQVTLRCSSQSGHNTVSWYQQALGQGPQFIFQYYREEENGRGNFPPRFSGLQFPNYSSELNVNALELDDSALYLCASSRRGTNTGELFFGEGSRLTVL.

The chain carries TRBV10-3 and TRBJ1-2, with D possibly TRBD1 on 6 matching bases. The CDR3 contains 15 residues. Germline CDR1 is ENHRY and CDR2 is SYGVKD. The V and J ends lost 9 bases and 5 bases respectively, with 22 bases between them. The CDR3 spells CAIAEPSGTRYGYTF. The CDR3 coding sequence is TGTGCCATTGCCGAACCGTCCGGGACAAGATATGGCTACACCTTC.

J is TRBJ1-6 and V is TRBV3-1 (or the pseudogene TRBV3-2); no definite D call. In germline, CDR1 is LGHDT, CDR2 YNNKEL (reference sequence). There are 14 residues in the CDR3. V shed 4 bases and J shed 8 bases, with 12 bases lying between them. CDR3 region: CASSPGGLHSPLHF. The CDR3 DNA reads TGTGCCAGCAGCCCCGGAGGGTTGCATTCACCCCTCCACTTT.

To note about this clone: Relative to the germline gene, one junction end is altered; a read error may explain this. The rearrangement links TRBV7-2 to TRBJ1-2; TRBD1 matches at 9 bases. The germline gives CDR1 SGHTA, CDR2 FQGNSA. The CDR3 sequence is 12 residues long. This chain's CDR3 is CASSYRNSGQGF. CDR3 sequence (DNA): TGTGCCAGCAGCTACCGGAATTCGGGACAGGGTTTC.

V is TRBV5-1 and J is TRBJ1-1; D call uncertain. CDR1 is SGHRS and CDR2 is YFSETQ in the germline V gene. The V end was cut by 0 bases, the J end by 3 bases, with 12 bases between. The CDR3 length is 15 residues. The CDR3 loop reads CASSLETPGYTEAFF. The CDR3, as DNA: TGCGCCAGCAGCTTGGAAACCCCCGGGTACACTGAAGCTTTCTTT.

V gene TRBV7-2 combines with J gene TRBJ1-5; 8 bases agree with TRBD1. After removal of 1 base from V and 6 bases from J, the junction contained 5 bases not matched to a gene. Looked up from germline, CDR1 is SGHTA and CDR2 is FQGNSA. The CDR3 loop spans 15 amino acids. The CDR3: CASSLVGQASQPQHF. The CDR3 region has the DNA TGTGCCAGCAGCTTAGTGGGACAGGCTAGTCAGCCCCAGCATTTT.

This chain uses TRBV5-1 with TRBJ1-6; D unresolved. Trimming pared 0 bases from V and 7 bases from J, leaving 11 bases between. Germline V gene lookup returns CDR1 SGHRS and CDR2 YFSETQ. This CDR3 has 15 amino acids. The CDR3 DNA reads TGCGCCAGCAGCTTGGACAGTCCAGCCAATTCACCCCTCCACTTT. Residues: CASSLDSPANSPLHF.

The chain is built from TRBV28 and TRBJ2-1, with TRBD2 matching 9 bases. V gave up 5 bases and J gave up 6 bases; unmatched junction bases: 14. The CDR3 extends over 17 amino acids. Germline lookup yields CDR1 MDHEN and CDR2 SYDVKM. The CDR3 sequence is CASSPNHLSGRGNEQFF. The CDR3 DNA is TGTGCCAGCAGTCCCAACCATCTTAGCGGGAGAGGCAATGAGCAGTTCTTC.

V is TRBV11-2 and J is TRBJ2-7, with 8 positions matching TRBD2. The V and J ends lost 5 bases and 0 bases, in that order; junction bases with no gene match: 6. There are 15 residues in the CDR3. Germline V gene data show CDR1 as SGHAT and CDR2 as FQNNGV. The CDR3 spells CASSQSGTSSYEQYF. The CDR3 DNA reads as TGTGCCAGCAGCCAGTCCGGGACTAGCTCCTACGAGCAGTACTTC.

The chain combines TRBV5-1 with TRBJ2-5; D may be TRBD2 (5 bases). Germline CDR1 SGHRS, CDR2 YFSETQ. Trimming shortened V by 4 bases and J by 7 bases, and 17 bases separated the two germline ends. This CDR3 comprises 14 residues. In DNA, the CDR3 is TGCGCCAGCAGCCCCCCCTCGGAGAGCGGGACCCAGTACTTC. Translated: CASSPPSESGTQYF.

This chain joins TRBV10-3 and TRBJ2-2, with 7 nucleotides matching TRBD2. Germline assignment: CDR1 ENHRY and CDR2 SYGVKD. With V trimmed by 6 bases and J by 0 bases, 10 bases remained unmatched. The CDR3 covers 17 residues. The CDR3 DNA reads TGTGCCATCAGCGAGGAGCCGCGGGGGTCGAACACCGGGGAGCTGTTTTTT. This codes for CAISEEPRGSNTGELFF.

In nucleotides, the CDR3 is TGTGCCAGTAGTGTAGCGCGAGAAGAGACCCAGTACTTC. It codes for CASSVAREETQYF. The V and J genes are TRBV19 and TRBJ2-5, with a weak D call TRBD2 (5 bases). Germline CDR1 LNHDA, CDR2 SQIVND (reference sequence). Trimming removed 5 bases at V and 3 bases at J, with 10 bases between. The CDR3 contains 13 residues.

This clone showed up just once. This chain connects TRBV4-3 to TRBJ1-5, with D unresolved. V was pared by 0 bases and J by 6 bases, with 15 bases between. CDR3 length: 16 amino acids. The germline gives CDR1 LGHNA, CDR2 YSLEER. The CDR3 DNA sequence: TGCGCCAGCAGCCAAGATCTGTGGGAGGTCAGTCAGCCCCAGCATTTT. Protein: CASSQDLWEVSQPQHF.

This chain links TRBV28 with TRBJ2-7, with 11 bases fitting TRBD1. J gave up 3 bases and V 5 bases, and 6 bases lay outside the gene matches. CDR3 length: 15 amino acids. Germline CDR1 is MDHEN and CDR2 is SYDVKM. The CDR3 sequence: CASSIPGTGGYEQYF. CDR3 in DNA: TGTGCCAGCAGTATCCCCGGGACAGGGGGCTACGAGCAGTACTTC. The complete variable domain, with remaining parts taken from reference TRBV28 and TRBJ2-7, reads DVKVTQSSRYLVKRTGEKVFLECVQDMDHENMFWYRQDPGLGLRLIYFSYDVKMKEKGDIPEGYSVSREKKERFSLILESASTNQTSMYLCASSIPGTGGYEQYFGPGTRLTVT.

In DNA form, the CDR3 reads TGTGCCACCAGTGATCCTTTGGACTCTCGAGGGGGCCAAGAGACCCAGTACTTC. Encoded protein: CATSDPLDSRGGQETQYF. The chain joins TRBV24-1 to TRBJ2-5; D is possibly TRBD1 (6 bases). The V end was cut by 3 bases, the J end by 1 base, with 20 bases between. CDR1 is KGHDR, CDR2 SFDVKD, per germline. The CDR3 consists of 18 residues.

The chain carries TRBV28 and TRBJ2-5, with TRBD1 as a possible D gene (6 bases). Trimming left V 7 bases short and J 4 bases short, with 16 bases between. The CDR3 extends over 14 amino acids. Germline V gene sequence: CDR1 MDHEN, CDR2 SYDVKM. The CDR3 spells CASNRGGAAETQYF. The DNA for the CDR3 is TGTGCCAGCAACCGAGGGGGTGCTGCAGAGACCCAGTACTTC. Drawing the rest from reference TRBV28 and TRBJ2-5, the complete variable domain is DVKVTQSSRYLVKRTGEKVFLECVQDMDHENMFWYRQDPGLGLRLIYFSYDVKMKEKGDIPEGYSVSREKKERFSLILESASTNQTSMYLCASNRGGAAETQYFGPGTRLLVL.

A few counts support this clone. The rearrangement links TRBV5-1 to TRBJ1-1, with D possibly matching TRBD1 (6 bases). The CDR3 has 16 residues. Germline V gene sequence: CDR1 SGHRS, CDR2 YFSETQ. V dropped 0 bases and J dropped 8 bases, with 20 bases sitting between them. CDR3 in amino acids: CASSLEGGLRVNEAFF. In DNA, the CDR3 is TGCGCCAGCAGCTTGGAGGGGGGGCTGAGGGTTAACGAAGCTTTCTTT.

The chain joins TRBV9 to TRBJ1-2; a possible D gene is TRBD1 (5 bases). CDR1 SGDLS and CDR2 YYNGEE come from the germline V gene. V was cut by 0 bases and J by 7 bases, with 25 bases left in between. The CDR3 sequence is 18 residues long. Here the CDR3 DNA reads TGTGCCAGCAGCGTAGTCCCTACAGGACACCCGGGGGATCGTGGCTACACCTTC. Amino acids: CASSVVPTGHPGDRGYTF.

The chain has TRBV24-1 and TRBJ2-1, with D possibly matching TRBD2 (5 bases). The ends were cut back, 3 bases at V and 0 bases at J, with 11 bases in the middle. CDR1 KGHDR and CDR2 SFDVKD come from the germline V gene. The CDR3 sequence is 16 residues long. This chain's CDR3 is CATSDASGNSYNEQFF. CDR3 nucleotides: TGTGCCACCAGTGATGCAAGCGGCAACTCCTACAATGAGCAGTTCTTC.